One and the same sample provided the 5 T cell receptor beta chains below, sequenced in a study of blood T cell repertoires in COVID-19. Assay used: immunoSEQ multiplex PCR; TCRdb lists only in-frame clones, some missing. The sample lists 120,000 to 150,000 clones; roughly 79% were seen once. Specimen: peripheral blood. The receptor set was obtained from a human donor with acute or convalescent COVID-19. The donor label of this sample is uncertain.

This clone showed up many times. J is TRBJ2-5 and V is TRBV7-6, with TRBD1 matching over 9 bases. The germline gives CDR1 SGHVS, CDR2 FNYEAQ. Trimming cost V 7 bases and J 4 bases; bases outside gene matches: 10. This CDR3 spans 15 amino acids. The CDR3 DNA follows: TGTGCCAGCACCCTTTGGGCGACAGGGGGAGAGACCCAGTACTTC. Translation gives CASTLWATGGETQYF.

This clone was counted at least ten times. The sample carries other DNA sequences with the same CDR3. The genes are TRBV27 and TRBJ1-5; D gene ambiguous. V lost 5 bases and J lost 1, with 6 bases in between. Germline loops: CDR1 MNHEY, CDR2 SMNVEV (reference sequence). The CDR3 loop spans 13 amino acids. The CDR3 nucleotides are TGTGCCAGCAGTCGCGGGAGCAATCAGCCCCAGCATTTT. Its translation is CASSRGSNQPQHF.

The chain combines TRBV6-7 with TRBJ2-5, with D possibly TRBD2 on 7 matching bases. TRBV6-7 is designated an ORF whose function remains uncertain. V lost 8 bases and J 1 base, leaving 17 bases between the germline ends. This CDR3 comprises 15 residues. The CDR3 here is CASEGGGGLQETQYF. The DNA for the CDR3 is TGTGCCAGCGAGGGTGGCGGGGGCCTCCAAGAGACCCAGTACTTC.

This chain links TRBV9 with TRBJ2-1; 8 positions agree with TRBD1. V was clipped by 3 bases and J by 3 bases; unmatched bases: 11. CDR1 is SGDLS and CDR2 is YYNGEE in the germline V gene. This CDR3 has 17 residues. The CDR3 coding sequence is TGTGCCAGCAGCGCCCAGGAAGGACAGGGAATCTACAATGAGCAGTTCTTC. Translating it yields CASSAQEGQGIYNEQFF.

V is TRBV7-9 and J is TRBJ1-2; D may be TRBD1 (5 bases). CDR1 and CDR2 (germline): SEHNR, FQNEAQ (reference sequence). The CDR3 has 14 amino acids. V was clipped by 2 bases and J by 4 bases, with 11 bases between them. This CDR3 is CASSLNGGGYGYTF. CDR3 in DNA: TGTGCCAGCAGCTTAAATGGGGGAGGCTATGGCTACACCTTC.